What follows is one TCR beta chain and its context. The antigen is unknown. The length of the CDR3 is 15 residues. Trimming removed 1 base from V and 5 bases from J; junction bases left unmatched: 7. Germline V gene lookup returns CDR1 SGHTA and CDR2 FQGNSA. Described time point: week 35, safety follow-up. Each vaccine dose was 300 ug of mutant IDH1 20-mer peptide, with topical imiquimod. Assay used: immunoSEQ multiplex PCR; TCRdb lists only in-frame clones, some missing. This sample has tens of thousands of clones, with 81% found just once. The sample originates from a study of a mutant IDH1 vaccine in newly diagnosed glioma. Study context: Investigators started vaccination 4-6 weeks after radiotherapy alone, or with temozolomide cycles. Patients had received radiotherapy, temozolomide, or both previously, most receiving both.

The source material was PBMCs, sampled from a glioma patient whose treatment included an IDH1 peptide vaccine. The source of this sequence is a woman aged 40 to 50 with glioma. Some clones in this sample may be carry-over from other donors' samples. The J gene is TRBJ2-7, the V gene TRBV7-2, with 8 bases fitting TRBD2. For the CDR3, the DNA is TGTGCCAGCAGCTTAGTCAGCGGGAGAGTCGACGAGCAGTACTTC. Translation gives CASSLVSGRVDEQYF.